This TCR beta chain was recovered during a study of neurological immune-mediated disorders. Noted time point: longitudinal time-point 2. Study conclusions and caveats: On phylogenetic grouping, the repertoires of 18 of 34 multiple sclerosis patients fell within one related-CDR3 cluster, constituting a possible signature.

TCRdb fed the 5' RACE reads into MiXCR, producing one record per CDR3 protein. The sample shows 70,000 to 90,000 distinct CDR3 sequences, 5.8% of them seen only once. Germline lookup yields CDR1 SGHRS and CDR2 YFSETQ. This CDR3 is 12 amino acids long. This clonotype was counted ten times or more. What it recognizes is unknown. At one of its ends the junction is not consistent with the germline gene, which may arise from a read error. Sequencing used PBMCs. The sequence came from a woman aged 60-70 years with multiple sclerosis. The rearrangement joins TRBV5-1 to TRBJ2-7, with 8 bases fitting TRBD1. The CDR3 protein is CASSLGGQATHF. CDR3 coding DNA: TGCGCCAGCAGCTTGGGGGGACAGGCCACCCACTTC. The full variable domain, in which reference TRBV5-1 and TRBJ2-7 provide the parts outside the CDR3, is KAGVTQTPRYLIKTRGQQVTLSCSPISGHRSVSWYQQTPGQGLQFLFEYFSETQRNKGNFPGRFSGRQFSNSRSEMNVSTLELGDSALYLCASSLGGQATHFGPGTRLTVT.